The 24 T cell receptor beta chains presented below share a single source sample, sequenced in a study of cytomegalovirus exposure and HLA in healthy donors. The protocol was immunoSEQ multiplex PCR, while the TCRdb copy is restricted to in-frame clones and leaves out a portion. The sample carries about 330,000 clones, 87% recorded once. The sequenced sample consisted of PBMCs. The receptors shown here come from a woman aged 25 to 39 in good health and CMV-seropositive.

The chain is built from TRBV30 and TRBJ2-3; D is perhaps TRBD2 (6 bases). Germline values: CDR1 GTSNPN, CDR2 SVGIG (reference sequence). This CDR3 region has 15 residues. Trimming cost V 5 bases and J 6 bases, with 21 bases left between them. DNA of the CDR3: TGTGCCTGGGACCTCGGGACTCTAAGTGGGGATACGCAGTATTTT. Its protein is CAWDLGTLSGDTQYF.

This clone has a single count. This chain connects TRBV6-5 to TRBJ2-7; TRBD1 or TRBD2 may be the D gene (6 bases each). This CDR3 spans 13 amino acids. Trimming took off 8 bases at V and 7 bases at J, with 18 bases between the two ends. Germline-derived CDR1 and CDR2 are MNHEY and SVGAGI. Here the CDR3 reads CASGFRGGGEQYF. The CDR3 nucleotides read TGTGCCAGCGGTTTTAGAGGGGGAGGAGAGCAGTACTTC.

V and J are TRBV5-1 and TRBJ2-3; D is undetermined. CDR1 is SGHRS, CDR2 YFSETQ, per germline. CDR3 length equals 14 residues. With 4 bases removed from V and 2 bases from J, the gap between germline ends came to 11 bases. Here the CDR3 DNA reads TGCGCCAGCAGCCCCGGGCCTTCCACAGATACGCAGTATTTT. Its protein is CASSPGPSTDTQYF.

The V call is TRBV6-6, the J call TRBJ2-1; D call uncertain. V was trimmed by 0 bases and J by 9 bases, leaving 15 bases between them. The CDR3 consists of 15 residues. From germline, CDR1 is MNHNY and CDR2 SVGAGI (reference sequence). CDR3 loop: CASSYSLEVVGEQFF. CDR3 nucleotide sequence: TGTGCCAGCAGTTACTCTTTGGAAGTCGTAGGTGAGCAGTTCTTC.

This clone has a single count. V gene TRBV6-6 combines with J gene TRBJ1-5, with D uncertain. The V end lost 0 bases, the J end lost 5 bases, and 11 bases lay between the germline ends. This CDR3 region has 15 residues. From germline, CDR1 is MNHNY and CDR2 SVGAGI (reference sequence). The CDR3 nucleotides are TGTGCCAGCAGTTACTCGACCGGGTACGATCAGCCCCAGCATTTT. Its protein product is CASSYSTGYDQPQHF.

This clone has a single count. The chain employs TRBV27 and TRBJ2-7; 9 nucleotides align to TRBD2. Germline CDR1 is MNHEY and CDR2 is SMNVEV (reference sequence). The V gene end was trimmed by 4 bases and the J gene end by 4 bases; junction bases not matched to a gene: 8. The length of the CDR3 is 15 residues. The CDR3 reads CASSSPGLATYEQYF. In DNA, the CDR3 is TGTGCCAGCAGTTCCCCGGGACTAGCTACATACGAGCAGTACTTC.

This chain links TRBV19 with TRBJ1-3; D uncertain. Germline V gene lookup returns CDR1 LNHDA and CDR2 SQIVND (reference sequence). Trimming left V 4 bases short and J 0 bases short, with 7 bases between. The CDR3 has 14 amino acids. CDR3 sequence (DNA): TGTGCCAGTAGTAAATTACTCTCTGGAAACACCATATATTTT. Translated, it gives CASSKLLSGNTIYF.

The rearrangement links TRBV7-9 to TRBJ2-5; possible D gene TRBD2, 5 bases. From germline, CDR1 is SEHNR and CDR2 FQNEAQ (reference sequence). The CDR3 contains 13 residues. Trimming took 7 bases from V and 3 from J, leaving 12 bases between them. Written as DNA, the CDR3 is TGTGCCAGCACCTCCGGGGTAAAAGAGACCCAGTACTTC. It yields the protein CASTSGVKETQYF. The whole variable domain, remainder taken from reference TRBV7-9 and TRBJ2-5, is DTGVSQNPRHKITKRGQNVTFRCDPISEHNRLYWYRQTLGQGPEFLTYFQNEAQLEKSRLLSDRFSAERPKGSFSTLEIQRTEQGDSAMYLCASTSGVKETQYFGPGTRLLVL.

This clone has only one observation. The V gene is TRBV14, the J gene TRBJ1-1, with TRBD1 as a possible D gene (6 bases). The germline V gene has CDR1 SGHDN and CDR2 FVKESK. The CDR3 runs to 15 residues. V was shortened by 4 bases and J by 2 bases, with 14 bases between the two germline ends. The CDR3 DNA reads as TGTGCCAGCAGCCCAACGACAGGCACTAACACTGAAGCTTTCTTT. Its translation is CASSPTTGTNTEAFF.

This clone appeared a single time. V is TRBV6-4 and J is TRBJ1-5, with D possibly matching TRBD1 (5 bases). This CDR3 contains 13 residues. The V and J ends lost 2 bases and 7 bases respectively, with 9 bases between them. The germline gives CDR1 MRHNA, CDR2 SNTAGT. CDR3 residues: CASSDRTGQPQHF. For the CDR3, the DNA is TGTGCCAGCAGTGACCGAACAGGACAGCCCCAGCATTTT.

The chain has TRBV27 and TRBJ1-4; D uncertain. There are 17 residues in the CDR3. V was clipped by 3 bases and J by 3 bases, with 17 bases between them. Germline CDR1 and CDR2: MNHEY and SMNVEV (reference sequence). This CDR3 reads CASSLSLSGRANEKLFF. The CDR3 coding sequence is TGTGCCAGCAGTTTGTCCTTGAGTGGAAGGGCTAATGAAAAACTGTTTTTT.

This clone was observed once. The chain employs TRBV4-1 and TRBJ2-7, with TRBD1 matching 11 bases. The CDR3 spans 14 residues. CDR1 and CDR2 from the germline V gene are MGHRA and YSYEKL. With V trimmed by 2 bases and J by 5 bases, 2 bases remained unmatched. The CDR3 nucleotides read TGCGCCAGCAGCCAAAGGACAGGGGGCGACGAGCAGTACTTC. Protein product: CASSQRTGGDEQYF.

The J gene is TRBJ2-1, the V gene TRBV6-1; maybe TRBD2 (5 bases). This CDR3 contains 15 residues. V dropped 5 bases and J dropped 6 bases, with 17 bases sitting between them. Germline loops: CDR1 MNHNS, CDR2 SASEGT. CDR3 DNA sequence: TGTGCCAGCAGTACCCAGGACTCCGCCAGCAATGAGCAGTTCTTC. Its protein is CASSTQDSASNEQFF.

This CDR3 reads CASSLTDNYGYTF. The CDR3 region has the DNA TGTGCCAGCAGCCTCACGGATAACTATGGCTACACCTTC. The chain recombines TRBV6-5 with TRBJ1-2, with D uncertain. The CDR3 runs 13 residues. V was pared by 6 bases and J by 1 base, with 9 bases between. Germline V gives CDR1 MNHEY, CDR2 SVGAGI.

The CDR3: CASSQDGPGQQYF. DNA of the CDR3: TGCGCCAGCAGCCAAGATGGTCCGGGACAGCAGTACTTC. V is TRBV4-3 and J is TRBJ2-7; D is perhaps TRBD1 or TRBD2 (5 bases each). CDR3 length equals 13 residues. Germline CDR1 LGHNA, CDR2 YSLEER. Trimming cost V 0 bases and J 8 bases, with 11 bases left between them.

The CDR3 reads CASSDRDRDYEQYF. The CDR3 DNA sequence: TGTGCCAGCAGCGACCGGGACAGGGACTACGAGCAGTACTTC. The chain employs TRBV4-2 and TRBJ2-7, with 9 bases identical to TRBD1. This CDR3 spans 14 amino acids. In germline, CDR1 is LGHNA, CDR2 YNFKEQ. The V and J ends lost 5 bases and 3 bases, in that order; junction bases with no gene match: 5.

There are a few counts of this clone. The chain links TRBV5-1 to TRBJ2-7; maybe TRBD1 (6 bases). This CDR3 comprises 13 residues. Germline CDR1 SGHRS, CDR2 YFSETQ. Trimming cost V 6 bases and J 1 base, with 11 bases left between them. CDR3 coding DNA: TGCGCCAGCATGCTAGGGACATCCTACGAGCAGTACTTC. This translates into CASMLGTSYEQYF.

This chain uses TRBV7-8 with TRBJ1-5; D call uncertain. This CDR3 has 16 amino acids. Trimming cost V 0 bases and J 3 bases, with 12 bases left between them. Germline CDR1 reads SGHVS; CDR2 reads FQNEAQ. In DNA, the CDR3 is TGTGCCAGCAGCTTAGCGGTAGTCCCGATCAATCAGCCCCAGCATTTT. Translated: CASSLAVVPINQPQHF. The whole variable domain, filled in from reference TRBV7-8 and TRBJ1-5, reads GAGVSQSPRYKVAKRGQDVALRCDPISGHVSLFWYQQALGQGPEFLTYFQNEAQLDKSGLPSDRFFAERPEGSVSTLKIQRTQQEDSAVYLCASSLAVVPINQPQHFGDGTRLSIL.

The CDR3 DNA reads TGTGCCAGCAGCGTAGGACACCGGGCCGATCCCCAGCAGTACTTC. Residues: CASSVGHRADPQQYF. This chain joins TRBV9 and TRBJ2-7; D uncertain. V was pared by 0 bases and J by 8 bases, with 18 bases between. Germline loops: CDR1 SGDLS, CDR2 YYNGEE. The CDR3 contains 15 residues.

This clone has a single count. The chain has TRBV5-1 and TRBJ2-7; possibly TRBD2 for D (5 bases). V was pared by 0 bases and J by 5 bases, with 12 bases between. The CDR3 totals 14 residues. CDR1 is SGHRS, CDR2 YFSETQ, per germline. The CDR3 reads CASSLARGFHEQYF. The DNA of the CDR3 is TGCGCCAGCAGCTTGGCCCGGGGTTTCCACGAGCAGTACTTC. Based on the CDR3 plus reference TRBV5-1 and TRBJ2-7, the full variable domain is KAGVTQTPRYLIKTRGQQVTLSCSPISGHRSVSWYQQTPGQGLQFLFEYFSETQRNKGNFPGRFSGRQFSNSRSEMNVSTLELGDSALYLCASSLARGFHEQYFGPGTRLTVT.

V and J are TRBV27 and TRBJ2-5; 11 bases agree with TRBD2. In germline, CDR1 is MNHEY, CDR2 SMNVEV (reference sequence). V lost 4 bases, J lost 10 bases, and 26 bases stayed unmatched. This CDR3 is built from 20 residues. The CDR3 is CASSSWGSGGTSGQVPFQYF. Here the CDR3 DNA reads TGTGCCAGCAGTTCATGGGGAAGTGGGGGGACTAGCGGACAAGTACCTTTCCAGTACTTC.

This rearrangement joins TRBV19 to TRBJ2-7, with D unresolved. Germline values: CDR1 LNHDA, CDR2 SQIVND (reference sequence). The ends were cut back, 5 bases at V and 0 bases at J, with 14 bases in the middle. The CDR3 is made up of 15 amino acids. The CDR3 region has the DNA TGTGCCAGTAGTCCAAGCGATAGGTACTCCTACGAGCAGTACTTC. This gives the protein CASSPSDRYSYEQYF.

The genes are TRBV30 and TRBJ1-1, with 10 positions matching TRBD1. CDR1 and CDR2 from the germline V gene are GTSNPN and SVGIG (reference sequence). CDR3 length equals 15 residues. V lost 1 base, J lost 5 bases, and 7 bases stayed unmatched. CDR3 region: CAWSGDRGGETEAFF. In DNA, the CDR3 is TGTGCCTGGAGTGGGGACAGGGGAGGGGAGACTGAAGCTTTCTTT.

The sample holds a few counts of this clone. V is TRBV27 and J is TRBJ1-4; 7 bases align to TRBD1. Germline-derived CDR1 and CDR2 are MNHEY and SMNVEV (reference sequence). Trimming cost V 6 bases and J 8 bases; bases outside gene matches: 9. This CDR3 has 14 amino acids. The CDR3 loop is CASSADRVREKLFF. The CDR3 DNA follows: TGTGCCAGCAGCGCAGACAGGGTTCGGGAAAAACTGTTTTTT.